Listed here is a single T cell receptor (beta chain). This specimen belongs to a study of blood T cell repertoires in COVID-19. Study background: Acute and convalescent COVID-19 samples came from the United States, Italy and Spain. Sources were T cells, B-cell-depleted T cells, or PBMCs; the material itself was cDNA or gDNA.

Authors' analysis steps: Counts of nucleated cells, estimated from reference gene primer amplification, were obtained. Some clones are missing from TCRdb's copy, which holds only in-frame ones; the method was immunoSEQ multiplex PCR. V, J and clone size are taken as reported in that table, and D and trimming were inferred from the DNA itself. The table lists around 130,000 clones, about 87% of them singletons, with roughly 2.5% in the top ten. Enrolment of Seattle patients took place during active infection, and they were followed longitudinally. This CDR3 has 11 amino acids. Germline assignment: CDR1 SQVTM and CDR2 ANQGSEA. With 3 bases removed from V and 4 bases from J, the gap between germline ends came to 6 bases.

The receptor's source is a human donor with COVID-19, enrolled during active disease. The donor label of this sample is uncertain. This chain connects TRBV29-1 to TRBJ1-1; D may be TRBD1 (5 bases). What was sequenced was peripheral blood. The CDR3 sequence is CSVDGGTEAFF. As DNA, the CDR3 is TGCAGCGTTGACGGGGGCACTGAAGCTTTCTTT.